This entry is about one T cell receptor beta chain. A read error may be the cause here, since a much bigger clone is one base away. The sample comes from a study of tumor and adjacent non-tumor tissue in lung cancer. A modified ARM-PCR protocol with three rounds of nested PCR amplified TCRbeta. From the multiplex PCR reads, TCRdb called clonotypes with MiXCR, one entry per CDR3 protein. Among approximately 80,000 distinct CDR3 sequences listed, 70% to 90% were seen once. Trimming removed 5 bases from V and 4 bases from J; junction bases left unmatched: 4. CDR1 is SGHNT and CDR2 is YENEEA in the germline V gene. The CDR3 has 14 amino acids. No cell sorting was done before RNA was extracted from the tissue. The normal lung tissue was taken more than 3 cm from the tumor edge. Donors were chemotherapy-naive, newly diagnosed lung cancer surgical patients in China, August–late 2014.

The chain recombines TRBV11-3 with TRBJ2-2, with 7 bases matching TRBD2. The clonotype originates from a man between 60 and 75 years old with non-small cell lung cancer. What was sequenced was distant non-tumor lung tissue. CDR3 bases: TGTGCCAGCAGCCTATCGGGGGGCACCGGGGAGCTGTTTTTT. It yields the protein CASSLSGGTGELFF.